These 7 T cell receptor beta chains originate from one sample sequenced in a study of shared clonotypes between healthy human individuals. Some clones are missing from TCRdb's copy, which holds only in-frame ones; the method was immunoSEQ multiplex PCR. The profile covers roughly 2.5 million clones, with approximately 90% appearing a single time and more than 0.12% taken by the ten largest. What was sequenced was naive CD4+ T cells sorted from blood. Indicated subset: CD45RA+ positively selected. The receptor set was obtained from a man younger than 35 in good health.

The chain carries TRBV5-6 and TRBJ2-3, with 11 positions matching TRBD2. The CDR3 is made up of 17 amino acids. Germline V gives CDR1 SGHDT, CDR2 YYEEEE. V lost 4 bases, J lost 0 bases, and 7 bases stayed unmatched. The CDR3 loop is CASSARLAGWSTDTQYF. The DNA for the CDR3 is TGTGCCAGCAGCGCCCGACTAGCGGGATGGAGCACAGATACGCAGTATTTT.

V gene TRBV30 combines with J gene TRBJ2-1, with D possibly being TRBD2 (6 bases). V lost 0 bases, J lost 4 bases, and 13 bases lay in between. The CDR3 totals 15 residues. Per germline, CDR1 GTSNPN and CDR2 SVGIG (reference sequence). The CDR3 DNA reads as TGTGCCTGGAGTGTACCGCTAGCGAGATACAATGAGCAGTTCTTC. This sequence encodes CAWSVPLARYNEQFF.

The gene calls are TRBV15 and TRBJ2-1, with D possibly being TRBD1 (6 bases). The V and J ends lost 5 bases and 8 bases respectively, with 19 bases between them. Germline CDR1 is LNHNV and CDR2 is YYDKDF (reference sequence). The CDR3 runs to 15 residues. The CDR3, as DNA: TGTGCCACCAGCGCAACCCCCACAGGGCTGCATGAGCAGTTCTTC. This sequence encodes CATSATPTGLHEQFF.

This chain uses TRBV5-1 with TRBJ2-5; D may be TRBD1 (5 bases). The DNA end favors TRBJ2-7, so the J call may be wrong. The CDR3 length is 15 residues. CDR1 and CDR2 (germline): SGHRS, YFSETQ. The chain's CDR3 is CASSLPRQGIHEQYF. The DNA of the CDR3 is TGCGCCAGCAGCTTGCCTCGGCAGGGTATCCACGAGCAGTACTTC.

The V and J genes are TRBV2 and TRBJ2-6, with D perhaps TRBD1 (5 bases). The V and J ends lost 8 bases and 3 bases respectively, with 14 bases between them. Per germline, CDR1 SNHLY and CDR2 FYNNEI. This CDR3 contains 15 residues. CDR3 sequence reads: CASLMGPIGANVLTF. CDR3 sequence (DNA): TGTGCCAGCCTAATGGGGCCTATTGGGGCCAACGTCCTGACTTTC.

The chain has TRBV2 and TRBJ1-1; D remains ambiguous. V lost 8 bases and J 5 bases, leaving 21 bases between the germline ends. CDR3 length equals 15 residues. CDR1 is SNHLY, CDR2 FYNNEI, per germline. This CDR3 reads CASGPELGIRTEAFF. CDR3 in DNA: TGTGCCAGCGGGCCTGAGTTGGGGATACGAACTGAAGCTTTCTTT.

Turning to this clone: The sample holds other DNA sequences that translate to the same CDR3. The V call is TRBV10-3, the J call TRBJ2-3; D is unclear. The V gene lost 8 bases and the J gene lost 0 bases, with 6 bases spanning the gap. CDR3 length: 12 amino acids. Germline assignment: CDR1 ENHRY and CDR2 SYGVKD. DNA of the CDR3: TGTGCCATCTCGGACAGCACAGATACGCAGTATTTT. Protein: CAISDSTDTQYF.